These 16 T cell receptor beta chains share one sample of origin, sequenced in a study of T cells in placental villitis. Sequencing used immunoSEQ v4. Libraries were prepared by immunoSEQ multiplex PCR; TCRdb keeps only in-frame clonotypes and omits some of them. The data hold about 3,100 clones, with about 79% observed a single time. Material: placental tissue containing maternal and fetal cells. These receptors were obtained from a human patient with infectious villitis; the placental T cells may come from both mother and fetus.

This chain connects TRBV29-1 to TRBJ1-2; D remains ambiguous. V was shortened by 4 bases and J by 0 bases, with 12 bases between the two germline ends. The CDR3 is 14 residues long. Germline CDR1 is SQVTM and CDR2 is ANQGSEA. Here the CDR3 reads CSVGLSQPNYGYTF. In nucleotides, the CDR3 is TGCAGCGTTGGGTTAAGCCAGCCTAACTATGGCTACACCTTC.

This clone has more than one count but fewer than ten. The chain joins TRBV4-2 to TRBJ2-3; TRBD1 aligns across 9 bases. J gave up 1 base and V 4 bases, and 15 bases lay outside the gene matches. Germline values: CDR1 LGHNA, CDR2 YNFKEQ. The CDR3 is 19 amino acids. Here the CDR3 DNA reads TGTGCCAGCAGCCCAGCCGGGACAGGGAAATTCTTGGGCACAGATACGCAGTATTTT. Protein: CASSPAGTGKFLGTDTQYF.

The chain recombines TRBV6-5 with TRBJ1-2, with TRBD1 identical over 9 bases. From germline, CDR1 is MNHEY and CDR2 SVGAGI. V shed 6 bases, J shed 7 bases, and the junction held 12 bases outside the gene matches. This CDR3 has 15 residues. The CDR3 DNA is TGTGCCAGCAGCGGGACAGGGAATAACGTAGGTGGCTACACCTTC. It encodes CASSGTGNNVGGYTF.

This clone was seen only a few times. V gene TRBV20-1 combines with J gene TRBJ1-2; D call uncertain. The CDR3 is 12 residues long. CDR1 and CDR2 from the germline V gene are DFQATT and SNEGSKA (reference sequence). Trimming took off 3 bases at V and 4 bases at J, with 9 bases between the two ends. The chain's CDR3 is CSASGASYGYTF. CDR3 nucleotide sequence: TGCAGTGCTAGTGGCGCCAGCTATGGCTACACCTTC.

The CDR3 DNA sequence: TGTGCCAGTAGTATCTGGCACGGCGAGCAGTACTTC. It is translated as CASSIWHGEQYF. This chain links TRBV19 with TRBJ2-7; D remains unclear. This CDR3 region has 12 residues. V was cut by 3 bases and J by 6 bases, with 9 bases left in between. Germline V gene sequence: CDR1 LNHDA, CDR2 SQIVND (reference sequence).

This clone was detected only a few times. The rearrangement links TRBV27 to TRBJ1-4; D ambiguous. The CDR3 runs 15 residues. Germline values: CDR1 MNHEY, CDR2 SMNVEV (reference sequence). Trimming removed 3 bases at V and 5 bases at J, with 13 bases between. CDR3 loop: CASSFRIGVNEKLFF. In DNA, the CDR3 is TGTGCCAGCAGTTTTCGCATCGGAGTGAATGAAAAACTGTTTTTT.

The CDR3 DNA reads TGTGCCAGCGGGGCAGAGCAAAAATCACCCCTCCACTTT. Translating it yields CASGAEQKSPLHF. V usage is TRBV28 and J usage is TRBJ1-6; D is possibly TRBD1 (5 bases). Trimming took 8 bases from V and 10 from J, leaving 15 bases between them. Germline V lookup: CDR1 MDHEN, CDR2 SYDVKM. The CDR3 contains 13 residues. Together with reference TRBV28 and TRBJ1-6, the CDR3 gives the full variable domain: DVKVTQSSRYLVKRTGEKVFLECVQDMDHENMFWYRQDPGLGLRLIYFSYDVKMKEKGDIPEGYSVSREKKERFSLILESASTNQTSMYLCASGAEQKSPLHFGNGTRLTVT.

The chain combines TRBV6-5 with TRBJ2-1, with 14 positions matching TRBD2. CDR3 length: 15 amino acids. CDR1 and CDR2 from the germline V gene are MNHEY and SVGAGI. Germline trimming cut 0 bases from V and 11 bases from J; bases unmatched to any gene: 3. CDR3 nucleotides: TGTGCCAGCAGTTACTCGACTAGCGGGGGGGCCCAGCAGTTCTTC. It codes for CASSYSTSGGAQQFF.

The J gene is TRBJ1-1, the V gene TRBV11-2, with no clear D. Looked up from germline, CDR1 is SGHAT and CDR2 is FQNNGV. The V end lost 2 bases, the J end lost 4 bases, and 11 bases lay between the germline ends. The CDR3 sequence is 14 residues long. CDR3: CASSLYGEGTEAFF. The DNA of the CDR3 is TGTGCCAGCAGCTTATATGGGGAGGGCACTGAAGCTTTCTTT.

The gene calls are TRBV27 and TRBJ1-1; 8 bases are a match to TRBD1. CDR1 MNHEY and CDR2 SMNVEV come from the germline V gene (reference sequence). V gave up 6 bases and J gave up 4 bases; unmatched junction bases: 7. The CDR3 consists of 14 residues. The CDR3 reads CASRYRGVGTEAFF. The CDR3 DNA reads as TGTGCCAGCAGATACAGGGGGGTGGGCACTGAAGCTTTCTTT.

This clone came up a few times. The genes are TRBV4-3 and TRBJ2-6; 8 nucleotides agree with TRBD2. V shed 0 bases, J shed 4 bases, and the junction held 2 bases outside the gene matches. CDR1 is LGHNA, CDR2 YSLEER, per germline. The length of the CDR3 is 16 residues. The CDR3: CASSQERGAGANVLTF. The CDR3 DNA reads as TGCGCCAGCAGCCAAGAGCGGGGGGCAGGGGCCAACGTCCTGACTTTC.

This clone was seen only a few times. The CDR3 sequence is CASRLGTDGYTF. CDR3 coding DNA: TGCGCCAGCCGACTAGGGACAGACGGCTACACCTTC. The gene calls are TRBV5-1 and TRBJ1-2, with 7 bases identical to TRBD1. This CDR3 has 12 amino acids. Trimming removed 7 bases from V and 8 bases from J; junction bases left unmatched: 8. Germline lookup yields CDR1 SGHRS and CDR2 YFSETQ.

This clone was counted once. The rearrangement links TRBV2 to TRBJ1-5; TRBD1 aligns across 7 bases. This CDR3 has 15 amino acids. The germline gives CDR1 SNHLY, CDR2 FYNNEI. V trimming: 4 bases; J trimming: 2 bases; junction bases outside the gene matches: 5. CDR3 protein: CASSGNRGGNQPQHF. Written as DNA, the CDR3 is TGTGCCAGCAGTGGCAACAGGGGTGGCAATCAGCCCCAGCATTTT.

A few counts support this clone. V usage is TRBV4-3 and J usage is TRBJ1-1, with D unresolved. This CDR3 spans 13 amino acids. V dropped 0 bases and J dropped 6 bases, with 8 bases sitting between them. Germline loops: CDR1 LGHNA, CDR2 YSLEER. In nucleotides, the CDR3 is TGCGCCAGCAGCCAAGAAGCGGAGGCTGAAGCTTTCTTT. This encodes CASSQEAEAEAFF.

The CDR3 protein is CASSPWGLAVNTGELFF. Written as DNA, the CDR3 is TGTGCCAGCAGCCCTTGGGGACTAGCAGTGAACACCGGGGAGCTGTTTTTT. The chain joins TRBV7-6 to TRBJ2-2, with 9 bases lining up with TRBD2. After removal of 5 bases from V and 1 base from J, the junction contained 8 bases not matched to a gene. This CDR3 region has 17 residues. Germline V CDR1 and CDR2: SGHVS, FNYEAQ.

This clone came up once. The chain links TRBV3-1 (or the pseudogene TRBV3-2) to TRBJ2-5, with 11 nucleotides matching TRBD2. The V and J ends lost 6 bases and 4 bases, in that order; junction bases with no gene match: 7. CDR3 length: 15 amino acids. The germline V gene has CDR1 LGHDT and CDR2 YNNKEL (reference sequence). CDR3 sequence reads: CASRPLAGGRETQYF. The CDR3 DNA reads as TGTGCCAGCAGACCTTTAGCGGGGGGGCGAGAGACCCAGTACTTC.